This T cell receptor (beta chain) emerged from a study of monozygotic twins with inflammatory bowel disease. Study-wide findings and caveats: Those with IBD had lower TCRbeta diversity (inverse Simpson) than their healthy co-twins did.

The CDR3 is 13 amino acids. Germline V gene lookup returns CDR1 ENHRY and CDR2 SYGVKD. Added by template switching were UMIs that each held a 6-nucleotide sample barcode. One entry per CDR3 protein, without DNA, is what TCRdb gives after re-calling the 5' RACE reads. The data show around 400,000 distinct CDR3 sequences, and the top ten clones hold 2% to 2.5%. About this clonotype itself: Its target is unknown.

This receptor was taken from a human donor with ulcerative colitis or Crohn's disease, or a healthy co-twin of an affected twin (not recorded which). Input material: blood. The chain combines TRBV10-3 with TRBJ1-1; TCRdb returns TRBD1, unconfirmable since there is no DNA. CDR3 loop: CAISGQGDTEAFF.